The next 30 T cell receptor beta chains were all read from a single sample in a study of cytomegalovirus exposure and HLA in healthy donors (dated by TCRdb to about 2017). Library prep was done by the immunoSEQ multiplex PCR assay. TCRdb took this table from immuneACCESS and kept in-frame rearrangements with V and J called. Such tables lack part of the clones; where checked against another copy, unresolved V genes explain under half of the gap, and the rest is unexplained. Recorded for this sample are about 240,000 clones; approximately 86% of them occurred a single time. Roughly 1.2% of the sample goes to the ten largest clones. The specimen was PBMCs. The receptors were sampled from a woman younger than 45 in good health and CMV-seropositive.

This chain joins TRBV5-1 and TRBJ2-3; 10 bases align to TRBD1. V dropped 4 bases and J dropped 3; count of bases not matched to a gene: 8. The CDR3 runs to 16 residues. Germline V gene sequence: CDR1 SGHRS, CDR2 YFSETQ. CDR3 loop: CASSADRGRQTDTQYF. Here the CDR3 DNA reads TGCGCCAGCAGCGCAGACAGGGGGCGTCAGACAGATACGCAGTATTTT.

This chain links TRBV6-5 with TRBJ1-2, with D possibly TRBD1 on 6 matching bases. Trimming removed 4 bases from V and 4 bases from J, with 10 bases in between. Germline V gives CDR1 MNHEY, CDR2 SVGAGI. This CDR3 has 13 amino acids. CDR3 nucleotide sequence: TGTGCCAGCAGTTCCGGGGGGCCCTATGGCTACACCTTC. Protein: CASSSGGPYGYTF.

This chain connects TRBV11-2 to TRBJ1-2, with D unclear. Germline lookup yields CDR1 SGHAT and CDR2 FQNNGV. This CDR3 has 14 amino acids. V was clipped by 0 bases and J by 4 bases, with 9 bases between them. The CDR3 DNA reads TGTGCCAGCAGCTTAGAACGGGGTAGCTATGGCTACACCTTC. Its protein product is CASSLERGSYGYTF.

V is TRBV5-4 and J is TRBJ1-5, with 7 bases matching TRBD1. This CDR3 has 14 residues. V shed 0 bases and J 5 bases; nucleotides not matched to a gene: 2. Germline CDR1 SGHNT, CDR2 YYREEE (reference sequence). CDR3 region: CASSLDRGDQPQHF. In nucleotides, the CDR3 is TGTGCCAGCAGCTTGGACAGGGGAGATCAGCCCCAGCATTTT.

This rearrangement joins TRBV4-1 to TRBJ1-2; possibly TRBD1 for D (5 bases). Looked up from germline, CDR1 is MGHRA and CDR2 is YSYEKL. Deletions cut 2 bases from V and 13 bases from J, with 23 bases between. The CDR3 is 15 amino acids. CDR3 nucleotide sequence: TGCGCCAGCAGCCAACGCGCGGCAGGGTTCATTCGTGGCACCTTC. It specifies CASSQRAAGFIRGTF.

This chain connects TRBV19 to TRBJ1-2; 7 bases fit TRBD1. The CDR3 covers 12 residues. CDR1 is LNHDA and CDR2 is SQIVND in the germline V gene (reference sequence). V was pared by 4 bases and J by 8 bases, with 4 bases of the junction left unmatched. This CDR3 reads CASSNRGRGYTF. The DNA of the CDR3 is TGTGCCAGTAGTAATAGGGGGCGCGGCTACACCTTC. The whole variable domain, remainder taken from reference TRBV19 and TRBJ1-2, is DGGITQSPKYLFRKEGQNVTLSCEQNLNHDAMYWYRQDPGQGLRLIYYSQIVNDFQKGDIAEGYSVSREKKESFPLTVTSAQKNPTAFYLCASSNRGRGYTFGSGTRLTVV.

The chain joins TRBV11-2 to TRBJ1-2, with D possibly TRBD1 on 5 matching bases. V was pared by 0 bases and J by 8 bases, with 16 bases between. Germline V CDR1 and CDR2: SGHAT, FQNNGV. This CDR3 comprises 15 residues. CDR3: CASSLERDFSGGYTF. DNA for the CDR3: TGTGCCAGCAGCTTAGAAAGGGACTTTTCAGGAGGCTACACCTTC.

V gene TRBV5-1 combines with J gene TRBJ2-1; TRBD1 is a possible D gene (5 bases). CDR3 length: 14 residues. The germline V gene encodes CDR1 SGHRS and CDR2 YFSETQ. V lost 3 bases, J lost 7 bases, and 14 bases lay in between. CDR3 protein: CASSYRRGPNEQFF. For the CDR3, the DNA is TGCGCCAGCAGCTACCGAAGGGGCCCGAATGAGCAGTTCTTC.

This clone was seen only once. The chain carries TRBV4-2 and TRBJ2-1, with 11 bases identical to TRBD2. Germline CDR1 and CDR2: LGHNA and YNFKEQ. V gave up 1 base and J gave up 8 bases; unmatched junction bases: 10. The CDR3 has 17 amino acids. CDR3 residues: CASSQAFGTSGRYEQFF. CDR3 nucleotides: TGTGCCAGCAGCCAAGCCTTTGGGACTAGCGGAAGGTATGAGCAGTTCTTC.

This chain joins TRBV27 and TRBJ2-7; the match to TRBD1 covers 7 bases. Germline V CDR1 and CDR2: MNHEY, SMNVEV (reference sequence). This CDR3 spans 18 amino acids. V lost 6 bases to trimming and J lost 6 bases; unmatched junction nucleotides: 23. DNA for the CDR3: TGTGCCAGCAGCAGGTGGGGGACAGAAAAGAACACCCTGTTCGAGCAGTACTTC. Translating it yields CASSRWGTEKNTLFEQYF.

CDR3 amino acids: CASSPTGGRYGYTF. CDR3 sequence (DNA): TGTGCCAGCAGCCCGACAGGGGGAAGGTATGGCTACACCTTC. The chain couples TRBV7-9 to TRBJ1-2, with 9 bases matching TRBD1. Trimming at V came to 5 bases and at J to 5 bases, leaving 6 bases not matched to a gene. Germline-derived CDR1 and CDR2 are SEHNR and FQNEAQ (reference sequence). This CDR3 has 14 amino acids.

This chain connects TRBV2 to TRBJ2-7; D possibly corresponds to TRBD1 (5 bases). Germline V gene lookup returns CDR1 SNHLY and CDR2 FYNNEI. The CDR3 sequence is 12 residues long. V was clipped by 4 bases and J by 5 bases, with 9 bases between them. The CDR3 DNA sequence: TGTGCCAGCAGTGGTCAAGGGGACGAGCAGTACTTC. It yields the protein CASSGQGDEQYF.

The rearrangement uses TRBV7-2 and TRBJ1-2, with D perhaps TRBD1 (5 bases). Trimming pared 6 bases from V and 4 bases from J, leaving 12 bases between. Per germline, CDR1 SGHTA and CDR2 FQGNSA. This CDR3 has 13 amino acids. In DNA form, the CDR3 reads TGTGCCAGCAGTCTATCGGGGGGCTATGGCTACACCTTC. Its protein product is CASSLSGGYGYTF.

The CDR3 here is CASSLDVRGGDGYTF. The CDR3, as DNA: TGCGCCAGCAGCTTGGACGTCCGAGGGGGTGATGGCTACACCTTC. The chain is built from TRBV5-1 and TRBJ1-2, with D perhaps matching TRBD1 (6 bases). Trimming cost V 0 bases and J 6 bases, with 15 bases left between them. Germline V gene lookup returns CDR1 SGHRS and CDR2 YFSETQ. The CDR3 length is 15 residues.

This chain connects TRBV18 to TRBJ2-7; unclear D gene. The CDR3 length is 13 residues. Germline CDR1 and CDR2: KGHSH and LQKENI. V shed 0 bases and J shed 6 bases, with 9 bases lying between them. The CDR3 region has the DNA TGTGCCAGCTCACCACCCGGCCGCGGCGAGCAGTACTTC. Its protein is CASSPPGRGEQYF.

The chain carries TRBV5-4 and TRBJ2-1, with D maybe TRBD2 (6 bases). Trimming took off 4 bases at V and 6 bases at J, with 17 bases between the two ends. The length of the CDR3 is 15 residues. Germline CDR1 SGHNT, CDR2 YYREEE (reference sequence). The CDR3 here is CASSARDSNLNEQFF. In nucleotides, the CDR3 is TGTGCCAGCAGCGCCCGGGACTCCAATCTCAATGAGCAGTTCTTC.

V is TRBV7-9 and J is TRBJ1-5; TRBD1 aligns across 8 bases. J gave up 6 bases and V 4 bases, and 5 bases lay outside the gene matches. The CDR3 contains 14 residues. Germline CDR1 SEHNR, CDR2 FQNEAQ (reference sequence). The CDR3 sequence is CASSSDRAGQPQHF. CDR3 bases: TGTGCCAGCAGCTCGGACAGGGCGGGTCAGCCCCAGCATTTT.

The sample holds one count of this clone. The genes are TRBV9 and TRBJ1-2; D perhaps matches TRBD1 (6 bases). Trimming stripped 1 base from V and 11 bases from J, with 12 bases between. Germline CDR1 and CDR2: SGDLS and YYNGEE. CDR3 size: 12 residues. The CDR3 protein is CASSVSQGPYTF. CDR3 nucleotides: TGTGCCAGCAGCGTATCCCAGGGGCCATACACCTTC.

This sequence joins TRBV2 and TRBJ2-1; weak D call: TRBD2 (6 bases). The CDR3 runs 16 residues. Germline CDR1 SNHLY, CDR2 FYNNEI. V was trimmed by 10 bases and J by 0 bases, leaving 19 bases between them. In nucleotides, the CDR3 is TGTGCCATCATCCCCCGGTACGGGAGCTCCTACAATGAGCAGTTCTTC. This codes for CAIIPRYGSSYNEQFF.

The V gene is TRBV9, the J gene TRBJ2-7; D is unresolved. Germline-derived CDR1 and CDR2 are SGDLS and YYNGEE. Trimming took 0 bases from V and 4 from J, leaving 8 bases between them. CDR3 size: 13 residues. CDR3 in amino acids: CASSVGPLYEQYF. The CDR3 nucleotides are TGTGCCAGCAGCGTAGGTCCCCTTTACGAGCAGTACTTC.

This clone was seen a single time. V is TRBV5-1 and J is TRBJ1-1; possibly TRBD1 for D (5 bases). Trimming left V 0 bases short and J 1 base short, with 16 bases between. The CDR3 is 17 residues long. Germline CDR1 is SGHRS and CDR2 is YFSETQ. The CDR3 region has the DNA TGCGCCAGCAGCTTGGGGGGGGGAGGTGTCACGAACACTGAAGCTTTCTTT. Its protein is CASSLGGGGVTNTEAFF.

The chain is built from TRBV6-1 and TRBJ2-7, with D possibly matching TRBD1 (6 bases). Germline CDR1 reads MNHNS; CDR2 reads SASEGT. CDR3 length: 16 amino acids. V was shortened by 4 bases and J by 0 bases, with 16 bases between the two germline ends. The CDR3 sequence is CASSAPYRVSSYEQYF. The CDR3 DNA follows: TGTGCCAGCAGTGCCCCCTACAGGGTTAGCTCCTACGAGCAGTACTTC.

The CDR3 loop is CASSFSAADTQYF. DNA of the CDR3: TGTGCCAGCAGCTTTAGCGCTGCAGATACGCAGTATTTT. The gene calls are TRBV7-8 and TRBJ2-3; D possibly corresponds to TRBD2 (5 bases). CDR1 is SGHVS, CDR2 FQNEAQ, per germline. V was pared by 3 bases and J by 4 bases, with 8 bases between. This CDR3 region has 13 residues.

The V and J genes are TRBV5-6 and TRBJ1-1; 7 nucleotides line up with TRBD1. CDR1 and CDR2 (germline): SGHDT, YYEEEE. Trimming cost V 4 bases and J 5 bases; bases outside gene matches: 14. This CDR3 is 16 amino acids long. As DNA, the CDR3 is TGTGCCAGCAGCCAGGACCTACAGGGGTTTGGGACTGAAGCTTTCTTT. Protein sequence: CASSQDLQGFGTEAFF.

Written as DNA, the CDR3 is TGTGCCAGCAGTCACGGAGGACAGGCCTACAATGAGCAGTTCTTC. Translation: CASSHGGQAYNEQFF. The chain recombines TRBV6-1 with TRBJ2-1; 7 bases are a match to TRBD1. Germline V lookup: CDR1 MNHNS, CDR2 SASEGT. Germline trimming cut 5 bases from V and 2 bases from J; bases unmatched to any gene: 6. The CDR3 has 15 amino acids.

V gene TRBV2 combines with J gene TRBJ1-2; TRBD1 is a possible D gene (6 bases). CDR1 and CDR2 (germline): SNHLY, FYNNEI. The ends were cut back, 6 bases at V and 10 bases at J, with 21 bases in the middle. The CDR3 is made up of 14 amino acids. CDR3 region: CASRGTRVAGDYTF. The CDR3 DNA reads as TGTGCCAGCAGGGGAACTCGGGTGGCAGGGGACTACACCTTC.

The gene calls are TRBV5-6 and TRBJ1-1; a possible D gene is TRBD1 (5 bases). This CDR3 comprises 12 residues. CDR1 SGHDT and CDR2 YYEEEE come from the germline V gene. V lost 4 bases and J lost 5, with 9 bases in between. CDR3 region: CASSTGGTEAFF. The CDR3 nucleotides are TGTGCCAGCAGCACCGGGGGAACTGAAGCTTTCTTT. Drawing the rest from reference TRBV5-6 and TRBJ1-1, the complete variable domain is DAGVTQSPTHLIKTRGQQVTLRCSPKSGHDTVSWYQQALGQGPQFIFQYYEEEERQRGNFPDRFSGHQFPNYSSELNVNALLLGDSALYLCASSTGGTEAFFGQGTRLTVV.

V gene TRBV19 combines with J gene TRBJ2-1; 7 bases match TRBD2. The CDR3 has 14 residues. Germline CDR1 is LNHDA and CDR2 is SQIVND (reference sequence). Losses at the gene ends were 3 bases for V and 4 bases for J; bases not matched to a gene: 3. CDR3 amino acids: CASSMQGGYNEQFF. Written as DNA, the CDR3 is TGTGCCAGTAGTATGCAGGGAGGGTACAATGAGCAGTTCTTC.

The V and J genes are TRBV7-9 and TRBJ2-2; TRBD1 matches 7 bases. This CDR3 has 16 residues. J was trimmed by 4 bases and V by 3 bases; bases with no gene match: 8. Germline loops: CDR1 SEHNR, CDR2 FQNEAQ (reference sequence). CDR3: CASSFFPGQRTGELFF. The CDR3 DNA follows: TGTGCCAGCAGCTTTTTTCCGGGACAGCGCACCGGGGAGCTGTTTTTT.

The CDR3 DNA reads TGTGCCAGCAGTGAAATAGGAGGGGTGCTGGACTACAATGAGCAGTTCTTC. Residues: CASSEIGGVLDYNEQFF. The rearrangement links TRBV6-1 to TRBJ2-1, with D perhaps matching TRBD2 (6 bases). This CDR3 region has 17 residues. Trimming left V 2 bases short and J 3 bases short, with 17 bases between. Germline V gives CDR1 MNHNS, CDR2 SASEGT.